This T cell receptor (beta chain) derives from a study of Graves' ophthalmopathy and Graves' hyperthyroidism listed by TCRdb under 2018. With respect to the entire study: Peripheral blood was collected before any treatment was given, at the time of initial diagnosis. The study used TCR beta repertoire signatures to distinguish Graves' ophthalmopathy from Graves' hyperthyroidism and to predict progression to ophthalmopathy. In total, 135 blood samples were TCR-sequenced: approximately 42 ophthalmopathy, roughly 80 hyperthyroidism and some 17 hyperthyroidism-to-ophthalmopathy patients. A discovery set of 95 to 100 patients (around 44 ophthalmopathy, around 57 stable hyperthyroidism) was enrolled to explore V-J signatures distinguishing ophthalmopathy from hyperthyroidism. An independent validation cohort comprised around 19 hyperthyroidism patients and 15 to 17 patients who later progressed from hyperthyroidism to ophthalmopathy. In more than five hyperthyroidism patients, T-cell repertoires of thyroid tissue and blood were compared. Once sampling was done, hyperthyroidism patients were given methimazole at a starting dose of 30 mg daily, while ophthalmopathy patients were given high-dose intravenous methylprednisolone. Study-wide findings and limitations: In validation, the model predicted ophthalmopathy progression with about 64% sensitivity and roughly 72% specificity; some 13 predicted patients were CT-confirmed with GO in a median of 6.5 months. Ophthalmopathy was separated from stable hyperthyroidism by the 13-signature model with more than 85% sensitivity and around 81% specificity in cross-validation and with 80%/75% in the test set. Sample size was not predetermined statistically, and investigators were not blinded to group allocation. Most of the expanded thyroid clonotypes with a frequency above 0.001 were also detected in blood, and it was suggested that the thyroid immune response may be reflected by blood repertoires.

This clonotype was seen ten or more times. The antigen this receptor binds is unknown. No much larger clone exists at a distance of one base, and base qualities are not known. For repertoire sequencing, the TCR beta CDR3 regions were amplified from RNA transcripts. The first round was an RT-PCR using HTBI primers with the Qiagen OneStep RT-PCR kit, and this first round was followed by a second-round multiplex PCR, then size selection and purification. Libraries were sequenced paired-end with 100 bp reads on an Illumina HiSeq2000. As for the authors' bioinformatics: SOAPnuke was used for read processing, and reads with adapters, uncalled bases, a mean Phred below 15, or no exact constant-primer or identifier match were discarded. COPE v1.2.5 was used to merge high-quality paired reads. Each unique nucleotide sequence was defined as a clonotype, and clonotypes were aligned to IMGT TRB V, D and J references with MiTCR v1.1. The analysis was limited to V-J combinations with a frequency above 0.0001, which together covered over 99% of the repertoires. For each V-J combination, a TCR clonal expansion and chaos score was defined as the ratio of F50 clonal expansion to chaos observed in the TCRdist matrix. Welch's t-statistics and random forest were used to reduce features to over ten V-J combinations, which were fed into a naive Bayes classifier. Thyroid-blood repertoire similarity was quantified with the Morisita-Horn index. TCRdb trimmed the raw reads at Q25, called clones with MiXCR and kept productive beta chains. Entries that share a CDR3 protein sequence are merged under the most common genes and DNA. The V and J calls were determined by TCRdb, not by the authors. Here the sample has about 370,000 distinct CDR3 sequences; about 18% occur a single time. Roughly 2.3% of the sample comes from the top ten.

From the cysteine up to the phenylalanine, the CDR3 has a length of 18 residues. Solely the CDR3 DNA is kept, with 54 bases framed from the first base. CDR1 MDHEN and CDR2 SYDVKM were looked up in the germline V gene. The germline V end is reduced by 6 bases and the J end by 3 bases; junction bases left unmatched: 16. A patient counted as having stable hyperthyroidism if there was no progression to ophthalmopathy within 18 months of follow-up. Patients with hyperthyroidism were aged 18 to 65 years, had been newly diagnosed, and had a disease duration of less than 2 months. Patients with other autoimmune diseases, uncontrolled infections, pregnancy or lactation were excluded. Clinical symptoms, serum thyroxine, TRAb, thyroid ultrasound and orbital computed tomography formed the basis of the diagnosis. Using Ficoll-Paque density gradient centrifugation, PBMCs were isolated from about 10 ml of fresh peripheral blood. Total RNA was extracted with Trizol reagent and quality-checked on an Agilent 2100 Bioanalyzer.

This chain is built from TRBV28 and TRBJ2-4; the central 8 bases match TRBD1. The clonotype originates from an adult woman with stable Graves' hyperthyroidism. Material: peripheral blood. CDR3 reads: CASSPGTGLRWSKNIQYF. At the DNA level, the sequence is TGTGCCAGCAGCCCGGGGACAGGACTGAGATGGAGCAAAAACATTCAGTACTTC.